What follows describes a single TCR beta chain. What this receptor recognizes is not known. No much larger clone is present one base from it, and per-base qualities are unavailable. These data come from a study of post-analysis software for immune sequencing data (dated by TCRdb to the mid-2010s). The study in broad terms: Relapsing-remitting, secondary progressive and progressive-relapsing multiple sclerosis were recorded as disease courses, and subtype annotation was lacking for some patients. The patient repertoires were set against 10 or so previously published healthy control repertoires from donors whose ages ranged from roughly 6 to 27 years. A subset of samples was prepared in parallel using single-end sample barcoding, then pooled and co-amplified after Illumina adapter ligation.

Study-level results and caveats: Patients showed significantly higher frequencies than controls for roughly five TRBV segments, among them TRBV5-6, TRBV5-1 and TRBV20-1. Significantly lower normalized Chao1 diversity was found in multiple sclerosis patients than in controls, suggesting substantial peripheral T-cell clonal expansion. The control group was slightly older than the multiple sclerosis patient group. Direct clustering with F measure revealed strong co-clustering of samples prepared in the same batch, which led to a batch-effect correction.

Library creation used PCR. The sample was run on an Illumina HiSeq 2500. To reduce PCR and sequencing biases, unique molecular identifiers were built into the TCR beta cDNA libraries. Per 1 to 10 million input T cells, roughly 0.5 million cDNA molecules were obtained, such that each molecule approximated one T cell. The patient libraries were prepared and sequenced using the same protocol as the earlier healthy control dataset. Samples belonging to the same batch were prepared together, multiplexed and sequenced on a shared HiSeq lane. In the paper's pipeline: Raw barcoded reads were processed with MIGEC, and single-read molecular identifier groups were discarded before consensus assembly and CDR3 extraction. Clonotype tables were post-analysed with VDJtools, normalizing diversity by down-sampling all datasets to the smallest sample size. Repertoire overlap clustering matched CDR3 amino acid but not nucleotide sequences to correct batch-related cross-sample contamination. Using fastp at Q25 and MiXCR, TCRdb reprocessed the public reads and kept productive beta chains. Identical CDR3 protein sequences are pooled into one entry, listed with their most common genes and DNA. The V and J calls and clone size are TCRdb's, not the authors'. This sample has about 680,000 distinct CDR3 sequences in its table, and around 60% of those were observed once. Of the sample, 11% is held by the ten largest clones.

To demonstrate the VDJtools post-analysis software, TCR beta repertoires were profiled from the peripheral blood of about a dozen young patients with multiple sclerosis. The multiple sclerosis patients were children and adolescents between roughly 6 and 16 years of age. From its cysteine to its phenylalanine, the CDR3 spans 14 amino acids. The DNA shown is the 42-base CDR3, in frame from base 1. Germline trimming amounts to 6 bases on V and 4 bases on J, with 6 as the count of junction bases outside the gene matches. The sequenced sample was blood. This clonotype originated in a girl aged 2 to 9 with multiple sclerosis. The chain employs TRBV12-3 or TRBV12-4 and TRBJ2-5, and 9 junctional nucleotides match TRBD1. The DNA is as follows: TGTGCCAGCAGCCCTTCGGACAGGGGAGAGACCCAGTACTTC. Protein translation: CASSPSDRGETQYF.